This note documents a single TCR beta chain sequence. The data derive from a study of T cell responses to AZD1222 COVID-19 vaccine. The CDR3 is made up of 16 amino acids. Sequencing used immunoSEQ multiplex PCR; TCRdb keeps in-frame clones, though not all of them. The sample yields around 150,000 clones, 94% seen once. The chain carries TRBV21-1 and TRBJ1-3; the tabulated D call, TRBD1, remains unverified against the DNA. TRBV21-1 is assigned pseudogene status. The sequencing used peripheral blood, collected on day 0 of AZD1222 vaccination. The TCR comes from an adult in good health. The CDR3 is CASSKQTALSGNTIYF. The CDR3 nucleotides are TGTGCCAGCAGCAAACAGACAGCCCTCTCTGGAAACACCATATATTTT.